The sequence of this T cell receptor (beta chain) was determined in a study of cytomegalovirus exposure and HLA in healthy donors. Study-wide results and caveats: Of the V segments, some could not be distinguished, including TRBV6-2 and TRBV6-3, and were excluded. Presence/absence analyses assumed roughly uniform sequencing depth across donors.

With 60 Vbeta and 13 Jbeta primers, the PCR was carried out. As originally analysed: A later analysis counted 80 million or so unique TCR beta chains, some 12 million shared. The assay was immunoSEQ multiplex PCR, and TCRdb's table has in-frame clones only and misses some. The V and J calls and the clone size are those of that table, but D and trimming were determined from the DNA. The sample holds roughly 220,000 clones; 75% to 85% are singletons and the top ten take about 2.5%. Germline V gene lookup returns CDR1 SGHTA and CDR2 FQGTGA. The V gene lost 4 bases and the J gene lost 12 bases, with 19 bases spanning the gap. CDR3 length: 14 residues. Nominal health characterized the donors when sampled, though unrecorded immune exposures were likely. Comments on this clone: The antigen is undetermined.

Sequenced: PBMCs. The chain recombines TRBV7-3 with TRBJ2-1, with a possible D match to TRBD2 (5 bases). The TCR was taken from a woman in her thirties or forties in good health and CMV-seronegative. CDR3 amino acids: CASSSVGSSAGQFF. The CDR3 region has the DNA TGTGCCAGCAGCTCCGTGGGGTCGAGCGCGGGGCAGTTCTTC.